The 20 T cell receptor beta chains listed next were all sequenced from one sample in a study of shared clonotypes between healthy human individuals. Some clones are missing from TCRdb's copy, which holds only in-frame ones; the method was immunoSEQ multiplex PCR. Altogether roughly 2.4 million clones are present, under 97% being singletons, with the ten largest covering less than 0.15%. Sequenced sample: naive CD4+ T cells sorted from blood. Subset here: CD45RA+ positively selected. Source of these receptors: a man aged 18 to 29 in good health.

The chain links TRBV7-2 to TRBJ2-7; D is unclear. Germline V gene lookup returns CDR1 SGHTA and CDR2 FQGNSA. The V end was cut by 11 bases, the J end by 0 bases, with 14 bases between. The CDR3 covers 13 residues. The CDR3: CAVGSYNSYEQYF. The CDR3 DNA reads as TGTGCCGTAGGCTCTTATAACTCCTACGAGCAGTACTTC.

The rearrangement links TRBV9 to TRBJ1-1; D may be TRBD1 (5 bases). Germline loops: CDR1 SGDLS, CDR2 YYNGEE. The CDR3 is 15 residues long. V lost 0 bases, J lost 8 bases, and 17 bases lay in between. The CDR3 coding sequence is TGTGCCAGCAGCGTAGCAACGGGGCGGGGCGAGGAAGCTTTCTTT. It yields the protein CASSVATGRGEEAFF.

The chain couples TRBV7-2 to TRBJ1-4, with a possible D match to TRBD1 (5 bases). Germline values: CDR1 SGHTA, CDR2 FQGNSA. CDR3 length: 15 amino acids. Trimming took off 2 bases at V and 5 bases at J, with 12 bases between the two ends. CDR3 loop: CASSLSGQENEKLFF. CDR3 bases: TGTGCCAGCAGCTTATCGGGGCAAGAAAATGAAAAACTGTTTTTT.

This chain uses TRBV13 with TRBJ1-2; possibly TRBD1 for D (6 bases). Germline CDR1 and CDR2: PRHDT and FYEKMQ (reference sequence). V was trimmed by 5 bases and J by 6 bases, leaving 10 bases between them. This CDR3 has 12 amino acids. The CDR3 sequence is CASSVTGNGYTF. The CDR3 nucleotides read TGTGCCAGCAGCGTGACAGGAAATGGCTACACCTTC. Variable domain in full (rest from reference TRBV13 and TRBJ1-2): AAGVIQSPRHLIKEKRETATLKCYPIPRHDTVYWYQQGPGQDPQFLISFYEKMQSDKGSIPDRFSAQQFSDYHSELNMSSLELGDSALYFCASSVTGNGYTFGSGTRLTVV.

The CDR3 DNA follows: TGTGCCTGGAGTGTACCCCTCCCAGAGACCCAGTACTTC. It specifies CAWSVPLPETQYF. V and J are TRBV30 and TRBJ2-5; D unclear. From germline, CDR1 is GTSNPN and CDR2 SVGIG (reference sequence). V lost 0 bases and J lost 4, with 9 bases in between. The CDR3 has 13 residues.

V gene TRBV10-3 combines with J gene TRBJ1-2, with TRBD1 matching over 8 bases. Germline values: CDR1 ENHRY, CDR2 SYGVKD. With V trimmed by 7 bases and J by 6 bases, 7 bases remained unmatched. The length of the CDR3 is 13 residues. CDR3 amino acids: CAITDRGNHGYTF. The CDR3 region has the DNA TGTGCCATCACCGACAGGGGAAACCATGGCTACACCTTC.

Points on this clone: This sample also contains other DNA sequences that code for the same CDR3. The rearrangement joins TRBV5-6 to TRBJ1-6; D is ambiguous. The CDR3 sequence is 13 residues long. Germline CDR1 reads SGHDT; CDR2 reads YYEEEE. The V end was cut by 1 base, the J end by 7 bases, with 6 bases between. Here the CDR3 DNA reads TGTGCCAGCAGCTTGCTAGGGAATTCACCCCTCCACTTT. Translated, it gives CASSLLGNSPLHF.

V gene TRBV7-9 combines with J gene TRBJ1-4; D gene uncertain. The CDR3 is 15 residues long. The V end lost 4 bases, the J end lost 5 bases, and 14 bases lay between the germline ends. Germline CDR1 is SEHNR and CDR2 is FQNEAQ (reference sequence). The CDR3 nucleotides are TGTGCCAGCAGCTCTGGCAGGACCCAAAATGAAAAACTGTTTTTT. It is translated as CASSSGRTQNEKLFF. The variable domain in full, with the rest retrieved from reference TRBV7-9 and TRBJ1-4, is DTGVSQNPRHKITKRGQNVTFRCDPISEHNRLYWYRQTLGQGPEFLTYFQNEAQLEKSRLLSDRFSAERPKGSFSTLEIQRTEQGDSAMYLCASSSGRTQNEKLFFGSGTQLSVL.

CDR3 in amino acids: CASRNLAGGVETQYF. CDR3 in DNA: TGCGCCAGCAGGAATCTAGCGGGAGGGGTAGAGACCCAGTACTTC. This chain uses TRBV4-1 with TRBJ2-5; 12 bases are a match to TRBD2. The length of the CDR3 is 15 residues. The V and J ends lost 6 bases and 4 bases, in that order; junction bases with no gene match: 6. Per germline, CDR1 MGHRA and CDR2 YSYEKL.

V and J are TRBV5-1 and TRBJ1-6, with TRBD1 as a possible D gene (6 bases). The germline V gene has CDR1 SGHRS and CDR2 YFSETQ. CDR3 size: 14 residues. The ends were cut back, 1 base at V and 6 bases at J, with 8 bases in the middle. The CDR3 coding sequence is TGCGCCAGCAGCTTGCCAGGGGCTAATTCACCCCTCCACTTT. The encoded protein is CASSLPGANSPLHF.

This clone was counted a single time. The gene calls are TRBV20-1 and TRBJ1-1; D perhaps matches TRBD1 (6 bases). V was clipped by 2 bases and J by 11 bases, with 12 bases between them. From germline, CDR1 is DFQATT and CDR2 SNEGSKA (reference sequence). The CDR3 is 11 residues long. The CDR3 loop is CSARPGVVAFF. For the CDR3, the DNA is TGCAGTGCTAGACCAGGGGTGGTTGCTTTCTTT.

As DNA, the CDR3 is TGTGCCAGCAGTCGACAGGGGAACACCGGGGAGCTGTTTTTT. Translation: CASSRQGNTGELFF. This chain links TRBV6-4 with TRBJ2-2; 7 nucleotides align to TRBD1. J gave up 1 base and V 5 bases, and 1 base lay outside the gene matches. Germline values: CDR1 MRHNA, CDR2 SNTAGT. The CDR3 spans 14 residues.

The gene calls are TRBV30 and TRBJ1-5, with 8 positions matching TRBD1. This CDR3 is 16 amino acids long. The trim removed 3 bases at V and 0 bases at J, leaving 7 bases unmatched. The germline CDR1 and CDR2 sequences are GTSNPN and SVGIG (reference sequence). This CDR3 reads CAWSAATGDSNQPQHF. The DNA for the CDR3 is TGTGCCTGGAGCGCCGCGACAGGGGATAGCAATCAGCCCCAGCATTTT.

The chain combines TRBV2 with TRBJ2-3; the D is unclear. V dropped 4 bases and J dropped 5 bases, with 4 bases sitting between them. The CDR3 runs 11 residues. CDR1 and CDR2 (germline): SNHLY, FYNNEI. The CDR3 DNA sequence: TGTGCCAGCAGTGGGGAAGATACGCAGTATTTT. Translation: CASSGEDTQYF.

The V call is TRBV18, the J call TRBJ1-3; a weak D match, TRBD1 (5 bases). The V gene's germline CDR1 is KGHSH and CDR2 LQKENI. This CDR3 contains 15 residues. V was clipped by 3 bases and J by 2 bases, with 11 bases between them. The CDR3 sequence is CASSPGPRTGNTIYF. The CDR3 DNA is TGTGCCAGCTCACCGGGACCAAGAACTGGAAACACCATATATTTT.

A remark on this clone: This sample also contains other DNA sequences that code for the same CDR3. The chain carries TRBV6-5 and TRBJ2-5; D call uncertain. CDR3 length: 13 amino acids. V lost 2 bases and J lost 5, with 9 bases in between. Germline-derived CDR1 and CDR2 are MNHEY and SVGAGI. CDR3: CASSYGARETQYF. In nucleotides, the CDR3 is TGTGCCAGCAGTTACGGAGCGCGGGAGACCCAGTACTTC.

The chain recombines TRBV2 with TRBJ2-7; tentatively, D is TRBD1 (6 bases). CDR1 is SNHLY and CDR2 is FYNNEI in the germline V gene. Trimming took 6 bases from V and 4 from J, leaving 13 bases between them. This CDR3 contains 13 residues. The CDR3 reads CASRLQQGYEQYF. The CDR3 DNA reads TGTGCCAGCAGGTTGCAACAGGGATACGAGCAGTACTTC.

This clone turned up a few times. V usage is TRBV6-5 and J usage is TRBJ1-5, with TRBD1 identical over 7 bases. CDR1 MNHEY and CDR2 SVGAGI come from the germline V gene. J gave up 2 bases and V 6 bases, and 7 bases lay outside the gene matches. The CDR3 is 15 residues long. The CDR3 loop is CASRRTGVGNQPQHF. In nucleotides, the CDR3 is TGTGCCAGCAGACGTACAGGGGTGGGCAATCAGCCCCAGCATTTT.

The chain links TRBV7-8 to TRBJ2-7; D possibly corresponds to TRBD2 (5 bases). Per the germline V gene, CDR1 is SGHVS and CDR2 is FQNEAQ. Trimming removed 5 bases at V and 5 bases at J, with 19 bases between. The CDR3 has 15 amino acids. The CDR3 DNA reads as TGTGCCAGCAGCGCTAGCCCGGACTCCCTGCACGAGCAGTACTTC. Protein sequence: CASSASPDSLHEQYF. The variable domain in full, completed from reference TRBV7-8 and TRBJ2-7, reads GAGVSQSPRYKVAKRGQDVALRCDPISGHVSLFWYQQALGQGPEFLTYFQNEAQLDKSGLPSDRFFAERPEGSVSTLKIQRTQQEDSAVYLCASSASPDSLHEQYFGPGTRLTVT.

This rearrangement joins TRBV5-4 to TRBJ2-5, with D possibly called TRBD1 or TRBD2 (5 bases each). Germline values: CDR1 SGHNT, CDR2 YYREEE (reference sequence). V gave up 2 bases and J gave up 5 bases, with 16 bases separating them. There are 15 residues in the CDR3. The CDR3 DNA reads as TGTGCCAGCAGCTTTGATGGGGGTTCAGGGGAGACCCAGTACTTC. This encodes CASSFDGGSGETQYF.